The 25 T cell receptor beta chains below were found in one sample sequenced in a study of molecular identifiers for immune sequencing clone quantification. TCRdb fed the PCR reads into MiXCR, producing one record per CDR3 protein. The sample contains 85,000 to 95,000 distinct CDR3 sequences, roughly 19% of which appear only once. Sequenced: naive CD8+ T cells from blood, with Jurkat cell RNA spiked in. Sample subset: FACS-sorted CD8+CD4-CCR7+CD45RA+ naive T cells. These receptors were taken from a human donor in good health. Some libraries in this study had Jurkat cell RNA spiked in.

This clonotype has at least ten counts. The chain combines TRBV9 with TRBJ2-1; no clear D. V shed 0 bases and J shed 6 bases, with 16 bases lying between them. CDR3 length: 16 residues. The germline V gene encodes CDR1 SGDLS and CDR2 YYNGEE. CDR3 region: CASSVGVAGNGNEQFF. The CDR3 DNA follows: TGTGCCAGCAGCGTAGGGGTTGCAGGTAATGGCAATGAGCAGTTCTTC. The complete variable domain, with remaining parts taken from reference TRBV9 and TRBJ2-1, reads DSGVTQTPKHLITATGQRVTLRCSPRSGDLSVYWYQQSLDQGLQFLIQYYNGEERAKGNILERFSAQQFPDLHSELNLSSLELGDSALYFCASSVGVAGNGNEQFFGPGTRLTVL.

In this sample, this clonotype turned up a few times. Being one base from a much bigger clone, this may be a read error. V and J are TRBV6-1 and TRBJ2-4; no clear D. The germline V gene encodes CDR1 MNHNS and CDR2 SASEGT. The CDR3 contains 16 residues. The CDR3 region is CASSEDRIQAKDIQYF. The DNA of the CDR3 is TGTGCCAGCAGTGAAGACAGAATACAAGCCAAAGACATTCAGTACTTC.

This clonotype was recorded at least ten times. This chain uses TRBV4-2 with TRBJ2-7; 8 positions match TRBD2. This CDR3 contains 15 residues. CDR1 LGHNA and CDR2 YNFKEQ come from the germline V gene. J lost 0 bases, V lost 1 base, and 2 bases had no gene match. The CDR3 protein is CASSQASGSSYEQYF. CDR3 coding DNA: TGTGCCAGCAGCCAAGCCAGCGGGAGCTCCTACGAGCAGTACTTC.

This chain uses TRBV11-3 with TRBJ2-1; maybe TRBD2 (5 bases). Germline V gene lookup returns CDR1 SGHNT and CDR2 YENEEA. This CDR3 comprises 17 residues. V was cut by 0 bases and J by 5 bases, with 17 bases left in between. CDR3 sequence: CASSLDGVAGSNNEQFF. CDR3 bases: TGTGCCAGCAGCTTAGACGGGGTGGCTGGTAGTAACAATGAGCAGTTCTTC.

On this clonotype: A single base separates this from a much larger clone, so it may be a read error. The V call is TRBV9, the J call TRBJ1-1; D is unresolved. Per germline, CDR1 SGDLS and CDR2 YYNGEE. CDR3 length: 14 amino acids. The CDR3 spells CASSVATENPEAFF. In DNA, the CDR3 is TGTGCCAGCAGCGTAGCTACGGAGAACCCTGAAGCTTTCTTT.

At least ten counts were recorded for this clonotype. The rearrangement links TRBV5-6 to TRBJ1-1; TRBD1 aligns across 8 bases. After removal of 4 bases from V and 13 bases from J, the junction contained 12 bases not matched to a gene. Germline CDR1 and CDR2: SGHDT and YYEEEE. The CDR3 is made up of 13 amino acids. CDR3 DNA: TGTGCCAGCAGCCAAAACCCGACAGGGGTTGTTTTCTTT. This translates into CASSQNPTGVVFF.

The chain joins TRBV7-9 to TRBJ1-4; 8 positions agree with TRBD1. Losses at the gene ends were 5 bases for V and 5 bases for J; bases not matched to a gene: 4. The length of the CDR3 is 14 residues. CDR1 is SEHNR, CDR2 FQNEAQ, per germline (reference sequence). The CDR3 loop is CASSPGTGNEKLFF. CDR3 nucleotides: TGTGCCAGCAGCCCAGGGACAGGCAATGAAAAACTGTTTTTT.

Many counts were recorded for this clonotype. The chain joins TRBV6-2 or TRBV6-3 to TRBJ1-1; no definite D call. There are 14 residues in the CDR3. Germline CDR1 is MNHEY and CDR2 is SVGEGT. V gave up 2 bases and J gave up 1 base, with 8 bases separating them. CDR3 in DNA: TGTGCCAGCAGTTACGAAGGCACGAACACTGAAGCTTTCTTT. Its protein is CASSYEGTNTEAFF.

Only one count was recorded for this clonotype. This may be a read error: a much more frequent sequence differs by one nucleotide. The chain uses TRBV7-3 and TRBJ2-5; 8 bases are a match to TRBD2. The CDR3 spans 15 residues. CDR1 and CDR2 (germline): SGHTA, FQGTGA. For the CDR3, the DNA is TGTGCCAACAGCTTTGGCGGGGGGTCGGTGGAGACCCAGTACTTC. Translating it yields CANSFGGGSVETQYF.

This clonotype was seen more than once but under ten times. The V gene is TRBV20-1, the J gene TRBJ1-4; D gene unclear. The CDR3 length is 14 residues. Germline CDR1 and CDR2: DFQATT and SNEGSKA (reference sequence). V was trimmed by 3 bases and J by 5 bases, leaving 13 bases between them. The DNA for the CDR3 is TGCAGTGCTAGTAGCGGGGAACCAAATGAAAAACTGTTTTTT. It encodes CSASSGEPNEKLFF.

This clonotype has ten or more counts. V and J are TRBV7-9 and TRBJ2-2; TRBD1 matches at 7 bases. The CDR3 consists of 15 residues. With V trimmed by 8 bases and J by 1 base, 7 bases remained unmatched. CDR1 and CDR2 from the germline V gene are SEHNR and FQNEAQ (reference sequence). CDR3 nucleotide sequence: TGTGCCAGCGTCTTGACAGGGATGAACACCGGGGAGCTGTTTTTT. This sequence encodes CASVLTGMNTGELFF.

This clonotype was seen many times. The chain combines TRBV7-9 with TRBJ2-5; D remains unclear. CDR1 and CDR2 (germline): SEHNR, FQNEAQ (reference sequence). The V end lost 4 bases, the J end lost 3 bases, and 6 bases lay between the germline ends. The CDR3 covers 12 residues. The CDR3 reads CASSSREETQYF. The CDR3 nucleotides are TGTGCCAGCAGCTCACGGGAAGAGACCCAGTACTTC.

The chain combines TRBV6-6 with TRBJ2-1; 9 bases agree with TRBD2. The trim removed 2 bases at V and 4 bases at J, leaving 6 bases unmatched. CDR1 and CDR2 from the germline V gene are MNHNY and SVGAGI (reference sequence). The CDR3 consists of 16 residues. The CDR3 DNA sequence: TGTGCCAGCAGTTACGACTGGCGGGAGGGGTACAATGAGCAGTTCTTC. It encodes CASSYDWREGYNEQFF.

The rearrangement joins TRBV7-8 to TRBJ1-1, with 7 nucleotides matching TRBD1. The CDR3 is made up of 15 amino acids. Germline V gene sequence: CDR1 SGHVS, CDR2 FQNEAQ. The ends lost 5 bases at V and 3 bases at J; junction bases unmatched: 9. CDR3 sequence reads: CASSPRGTGDTEAFF. In DNA form, the CDR3 reads TGTGCCAGCAGCCCTAGAGGTACAGGGGACACTGAAGCTTTCTTT.

This clonotype was counted many times. This chain connects TRBV27 to TRBJ2-2; D is unclear. The ends were cut back, 6 bases at V and 4 bases at J, with 3 bases in the middle. In germline, CDR1 is MNHEY, CDR2 SMNVEV (reference sequence). The CDR3 totals 11 residues. In DNA form, the CDR3 reads TGTGCCAGCAGCTTCACCGGGGAGCTGTTTTTT. This codes for CASSFTGELFF.

A word on this clonotype: A read error may be the cause here, since a much bigger clone is one base away. This chain joins TRBV7-9 and TRBJ2-5, with D perhaps TRBD2 (5 bases). V was pared by 7 bases and J by 5 bases, with 17 bases between. Looked up from germline, CDR1 is SEHNR and CDR2 is FQNEAQ (reference sequence). The CDR3 has 14 residues. For the CDR3, the DNA is TGTGCCAGCACCCAAGAGGACTGGGATGAGACCCAGTACTTC. This sequence encodes CASTQEDWDETQYF.

The chain uses TRBV27 and TRBJ1-3; D is unclear. Trimming cost V 0 bases and J 4 bases, with 10 bases left between them. Germline-derived CDR1 and CDR2 are MNHEY and SMNVEV (reference sequence). This CDR3 region has 15 residues. The CDR3 loop is CASSLSAGAGNTIYF. The CDR3 region has the DNA TGTGCCAGCAGTTTATCAGCGGGCGCGGGAAACACCATATATTTT.

In this sample, this clonotype turned up many times. The genes are TRBV9 and TRBJ2-2; D is possibly TRBD2 (5 bases). This CDR3 comprises 14 residues. Germline V lookup: CDR1 SGDLS, CDR2 YYNGEE. V was cut by 0 bases and J by 5 bases, with 8 bases left in between. The CDR3 bases are TGTGCCAGCAGCGTAGTAGAGGGAACCGGGGAGCTGTTTTTT. As protein: CASSVVEGTGELFF.

This clonotype was seen many times. CDR3 protein: CASSLGTQGHAEAFF. In DNA, the CDR3 is TGTGCCAGCAGCTTAGGGACGCAGGGGCACGCTGAAGCTTTCTTT. The chain combines TRBV5-4 with TRBJ1-1, with D perhaps TRBD1 (6 bases). Trimming cost V 2 bases and J 6 bases, with 17 bases left between them. Germline CDR1 is SGHNT and CDR2 is YYREEE (reference sequence). The CDR3 length is 15 residues.

This clonotype was seen repeatedly, ten times or more. J is TRBJ2-3 and V is TRBV7-9; D not resolved. Germline values: CDR1 SEHNR, CDR2 FQNEAQ (reference sequence). The V end was cut by 2 bases, the J end by 2 bases, with 11 bases between. The CDR3 spans 15 residues. The CDR3 DNA is TGTGCCAGCAGCTTATTCGGCTCGTCCACAGATACGCAGTATTTT. As protein: CASSLFGSSTDTQYF.

This clonotype was picked up many times. The chain has TRBV7-2 and TRBJ2-7; maybe TRBD1 (6 bases). The CDR3 is made up of 15 amino acids. V lost 1 base and J lost 3, with 13 bases in between. CDR1 is SGHTA, CDR2 FQGNSA, per germline. CDR3 in amino acids: CASSLDFAGVYEQYF. The CDR3 coding sequence is TGTGCCAGCAGCTTAGATTTCGCAGGGGTCTACGAGCAGTACTTC.

As for this clonotype: Compared with germline, one end of the junction differs, possibly owing to a read error. The rearrangement joins TRBV5-1 to TRBJ2-3, with D perhaps matching TRBD1 (6 bases). The CDR3 contains 15 residues. Looked up from germline, CDR1 is SGHRS and CDR2 is YFSETQ. CDR3 nucleotides: TGCGCCGGCAGCTTGGTTATGGACAGTACTGATACGCAGTATTTT. Amino acids: CAGSLVMDSTDTQYF.

This clonotype was observed many times. The rearrangement joins TRBV2 to TRBJ1-2, with a weak D call TRBD1 (6 bases). The CDR3 loop spans 16 amino acids. The germline gives CDR1 SNHLY, CDR2 FYNNEI. The germline V and J ends were trimmed by 4 bases and 6 bases, with 21 bases remaining between them. CDR3 protein: CASSAWTAKGSHGYTF. In nucleotides, the CDR3 is TGTGCCAGCAGTGCGTGGACAGCCAAAGGGAGCCATGGCTACACCTTC.

The rearrangement joins TRBV7-9 to TRBJ1-1; D is undetermined. Germline assignment: CDR1 SEHNR and CDR2 FQNEAQ (reference sequence). Trimming removed 6 bases from V and 4 bases from J, with 15 bases in between. This CDR3 has 14 amino acids. CDR3 in DNA: TGTGCCAGCAGATACGGCGGAGTGAGCACTGAAGCTTTCTTT. Its protein product is CASRYGGVSTEAFF.

Ten or more counts support this clonotype. In nucleotides, the CDR3 is TGTGCCAGCAGCCCGCAGAACACAGATACGCAGTATTTT. This sequence encodes CASSPQNTDTQYF. The chain uses TRBV7-9 and TRBJ2-3; D is uncertain. This CDR3 contains 13 residues. Per germline, CDR1 SEHNR and CDR2 FQNEAQ (reference sequence). V was pared by 5 bases and J by 2 bases, with 8 bases between. The full variable domain, completed using reference TRBV7-9 and TRBJ2-3, is DTGVSQNPRHKITKRGQNVTFRCDPISEHNRLYWYRQTLGQGPEFLTYFQNEAQLEKSRLLSDRFSAERPKGSFSTLEIQRTEQGDSAMYLCASSPQNTDTQYFGPGTRLTVL.